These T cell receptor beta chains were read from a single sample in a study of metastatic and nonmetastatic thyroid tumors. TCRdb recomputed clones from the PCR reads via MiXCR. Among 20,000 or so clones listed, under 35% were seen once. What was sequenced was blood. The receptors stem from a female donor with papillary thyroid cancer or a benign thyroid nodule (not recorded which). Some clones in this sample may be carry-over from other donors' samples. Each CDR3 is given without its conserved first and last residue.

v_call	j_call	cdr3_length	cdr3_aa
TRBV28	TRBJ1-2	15	ASSLFSPRQTNYGYT
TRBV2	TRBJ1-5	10	ASSVGDQPQH
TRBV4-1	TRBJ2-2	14	ASSQRPGTGVGELF
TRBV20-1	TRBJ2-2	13	SASVAGANTGELF
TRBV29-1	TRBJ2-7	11	SVKGLAEYEQY
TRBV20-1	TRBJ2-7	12	SAKPGQGTYEQY
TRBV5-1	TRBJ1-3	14	ASSSGTGDTGNTIY
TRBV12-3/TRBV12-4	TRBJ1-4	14	ASSPRQDPTNEKLF
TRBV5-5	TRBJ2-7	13	ASSLIGGRGDEQY
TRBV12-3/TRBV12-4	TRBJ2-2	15	ASSFKGTMLDTGELF
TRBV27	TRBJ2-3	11	ASSGVSTDTQY
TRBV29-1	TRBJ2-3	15	SVEGGQGLIVTDTQY
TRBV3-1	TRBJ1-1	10	ASSQNSLEAF
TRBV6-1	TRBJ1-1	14	ASSEPPWRWGTEAF
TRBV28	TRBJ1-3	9	ASSPGNTIY
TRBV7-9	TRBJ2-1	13	ASSLLAGGYNEQF
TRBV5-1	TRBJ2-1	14	ASSLTKPSSYNEQF
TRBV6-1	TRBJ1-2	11	ASRQGQLYGYT
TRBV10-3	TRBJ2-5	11	AISESTTRAQY
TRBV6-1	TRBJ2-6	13	ASSEGGSGANVLT
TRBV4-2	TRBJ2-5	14	ASSQGLAGGPETQY
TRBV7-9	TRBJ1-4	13	ASSAWTGIGEKLF
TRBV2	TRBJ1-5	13	ASSVYGDSNQPQH
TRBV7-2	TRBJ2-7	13	ASSLLGGTTYEQY
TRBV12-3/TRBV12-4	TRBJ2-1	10	ASSVEAREQF
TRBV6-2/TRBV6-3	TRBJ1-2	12	ASSYSDNGYGYT
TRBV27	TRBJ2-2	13	ATRTGSMLVGELF
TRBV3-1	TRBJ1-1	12	ASSPLERKYEAF
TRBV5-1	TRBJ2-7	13	ASSLERRRGDEQY
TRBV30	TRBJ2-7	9	AWSWEGFQY
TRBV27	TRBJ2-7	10	ASTPLHYEQY
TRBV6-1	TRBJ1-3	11	ASSLLGENTIY
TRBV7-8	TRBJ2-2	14	ASSLGALQWAGELF
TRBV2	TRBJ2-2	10	ASKRGGGELF
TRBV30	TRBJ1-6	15	AWSVGQGRSYNSPLH
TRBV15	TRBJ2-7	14	ATSREAPLLTYEQC
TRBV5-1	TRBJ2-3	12	ASRSRGGTDTQY
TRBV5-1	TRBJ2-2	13	ASASGRAGTGELF
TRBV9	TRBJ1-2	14	ASSGSEGTEGYGYT
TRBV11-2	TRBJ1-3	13	ASSPGTGSGNTIY
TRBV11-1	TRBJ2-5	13	ASSPQTGHQETQY
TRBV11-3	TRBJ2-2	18	ASSLGWGWTSGDGTGELF